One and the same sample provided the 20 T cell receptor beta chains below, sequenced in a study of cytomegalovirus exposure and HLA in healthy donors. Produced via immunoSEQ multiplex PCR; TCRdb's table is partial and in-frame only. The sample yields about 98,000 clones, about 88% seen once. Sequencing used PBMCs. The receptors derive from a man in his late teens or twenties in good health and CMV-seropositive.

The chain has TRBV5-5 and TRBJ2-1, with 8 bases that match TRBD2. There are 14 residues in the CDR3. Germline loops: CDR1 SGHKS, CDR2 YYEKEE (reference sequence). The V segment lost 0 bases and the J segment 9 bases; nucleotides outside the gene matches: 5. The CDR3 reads CASSLVGTSTEQFF. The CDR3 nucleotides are TGTGCCAGCAGCTTGGTCGGGACTAGTACTGAGCAGTTCTTC.

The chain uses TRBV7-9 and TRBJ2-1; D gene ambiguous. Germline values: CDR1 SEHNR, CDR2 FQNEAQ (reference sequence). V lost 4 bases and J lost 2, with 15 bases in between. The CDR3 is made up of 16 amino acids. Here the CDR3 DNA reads TGTGCCAGCAGCTCCCCAACTACCCCTCCCTACAATGAGCAGTTCTTC. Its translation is CASSSPTTPPYNEQFF.

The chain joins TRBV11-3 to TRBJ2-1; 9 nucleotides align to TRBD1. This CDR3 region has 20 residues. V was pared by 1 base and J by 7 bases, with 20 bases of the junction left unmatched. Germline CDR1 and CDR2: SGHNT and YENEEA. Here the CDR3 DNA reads TGTGCCAGCAGCTTAGGGCCCTACAGGGGGCGCGTGTCTCATGGTAATGAGCAGTTCTTC. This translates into CASSLGPYRGRVSHGNEQFF.

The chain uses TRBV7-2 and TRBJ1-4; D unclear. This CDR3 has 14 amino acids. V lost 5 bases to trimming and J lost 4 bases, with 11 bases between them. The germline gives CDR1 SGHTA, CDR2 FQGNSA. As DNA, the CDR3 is TGTGCCAGCAGCCTAAGACAAGTTAATGAAAAACTGTTTTTT. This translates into CASSLRQVNEKLFF.

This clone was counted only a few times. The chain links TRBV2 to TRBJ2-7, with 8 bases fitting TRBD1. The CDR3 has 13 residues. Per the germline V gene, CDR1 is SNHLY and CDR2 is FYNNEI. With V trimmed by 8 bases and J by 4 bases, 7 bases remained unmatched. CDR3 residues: CASRRTGWYEQYF. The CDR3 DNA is TGTGCCAGCCGAAGGACAGGGTGGTACGAGCAGTACTTC. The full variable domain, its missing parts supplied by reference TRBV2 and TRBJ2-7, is EPEVTQTPSHQVTQMGQEVILRCVPISNHLYFYWYRQILGQKVEFLVSFYNNEISEKSEIFDDQFSVERPDGSNFTLKIRSTKLEDSAMYFCASRRTGWYEQYFGPGTRLTVT.

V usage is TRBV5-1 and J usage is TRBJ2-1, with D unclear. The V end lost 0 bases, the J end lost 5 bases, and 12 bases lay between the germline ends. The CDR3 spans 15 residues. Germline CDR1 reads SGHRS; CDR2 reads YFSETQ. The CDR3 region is CASSLGLVSNNEQFF. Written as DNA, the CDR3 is TGCGCCAGCAGCTTGGGTCTAGTAAGTAACAATGAGCAGTTCTTC. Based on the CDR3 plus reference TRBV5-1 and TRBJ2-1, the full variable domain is KAGVTQTPRYLIKTRGQQVTLSCSPISGHRSVSWYQQTPGQGLQFLFEYFSETQRNKGNFPGRFSGRQFSNSRSEMNVSTLELGDSALYLCASSLGLVSNNEQFFGPGTRLTVL.

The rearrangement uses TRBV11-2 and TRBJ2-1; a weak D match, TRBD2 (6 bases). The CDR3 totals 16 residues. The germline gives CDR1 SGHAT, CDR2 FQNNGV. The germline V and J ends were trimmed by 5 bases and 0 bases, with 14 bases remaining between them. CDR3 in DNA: TGTGCCAGCAGCCGCACCGGGGGTAACTCCTACAATGAGCAGTTCTTC. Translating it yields CASSRTGGNSYNEQFF.

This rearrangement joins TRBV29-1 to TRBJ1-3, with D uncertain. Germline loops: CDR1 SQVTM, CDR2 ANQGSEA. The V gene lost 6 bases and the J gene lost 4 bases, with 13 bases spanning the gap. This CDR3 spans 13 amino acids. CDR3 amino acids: CSVQSRFGNTIYF. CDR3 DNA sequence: TGCAGCGTCCAAAGCCGTTTCGGAAACACCATATATTTT.

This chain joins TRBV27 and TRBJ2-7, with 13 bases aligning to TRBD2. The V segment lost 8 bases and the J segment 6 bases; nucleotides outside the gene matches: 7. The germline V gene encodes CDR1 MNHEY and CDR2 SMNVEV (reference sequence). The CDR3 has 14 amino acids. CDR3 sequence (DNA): TGTGCCAGCCGGACTAGCGGGAGATTTAGCGAGCAGTACTTC. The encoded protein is CASRTSGRFSEQYF.

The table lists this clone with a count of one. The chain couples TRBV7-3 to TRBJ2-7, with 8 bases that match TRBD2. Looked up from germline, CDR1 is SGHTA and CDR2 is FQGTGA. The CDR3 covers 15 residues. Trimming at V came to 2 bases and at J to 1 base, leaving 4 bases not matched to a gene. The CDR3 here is CASSLLAGFSYEQYF. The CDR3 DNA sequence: TGTGCCAGCAGCTTATTAGCGGGGTTTTCCTACGAGCAGTACTTC.

DNA of the CDR3: TGTGCCAGCAGCCTAGAACCGGGACTAGCGGGAGAGACCCAGTACTTC. Its translation is CASSLEPGLAGETQYF. The rearrangement joins TRBV28 to TRBJ2-5, with TRBD2 matching over 12 bases. The CDR3 sequence is 16 residues long. V shed 6 bases, J shed 4 bases, and the junction held 9 bases outside the gene matches. The germline V gene has CDR1 MDHEN and CDR2 SYDVKM.

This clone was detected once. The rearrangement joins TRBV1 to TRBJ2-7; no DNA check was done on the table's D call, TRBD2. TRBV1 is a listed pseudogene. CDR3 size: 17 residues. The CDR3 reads CTSSQDLQVHVPSEQYF. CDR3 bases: TGCACCAGCAGCCAAGATCTTCAAGTTCACGTCCCGAGCGAGCAGTACTTC.

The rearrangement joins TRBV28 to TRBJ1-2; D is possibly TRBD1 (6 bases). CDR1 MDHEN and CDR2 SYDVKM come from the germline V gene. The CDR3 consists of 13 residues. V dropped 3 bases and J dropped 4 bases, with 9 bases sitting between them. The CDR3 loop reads CASSLVRGYGYTF. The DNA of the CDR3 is TGTGCCAGCAGTTTGGTCAGGGGCTATGGCTACACCTTC.

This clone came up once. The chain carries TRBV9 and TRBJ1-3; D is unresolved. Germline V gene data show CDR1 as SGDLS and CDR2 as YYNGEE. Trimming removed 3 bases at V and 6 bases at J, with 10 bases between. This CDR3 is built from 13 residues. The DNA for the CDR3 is TGTGCCAGCAGCGCGGGAACCGAAAACACCATATATTTT. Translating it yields CASSAGTENTIYF.

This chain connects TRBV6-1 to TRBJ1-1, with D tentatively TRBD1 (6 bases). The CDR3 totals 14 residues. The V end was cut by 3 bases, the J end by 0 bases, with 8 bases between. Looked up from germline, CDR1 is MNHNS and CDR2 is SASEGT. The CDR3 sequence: CASSDRGLNTEAFF. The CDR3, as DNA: TGTGCCAGCAGTGACAGGGGACTGAACACTGAAGCTTTCTTT.

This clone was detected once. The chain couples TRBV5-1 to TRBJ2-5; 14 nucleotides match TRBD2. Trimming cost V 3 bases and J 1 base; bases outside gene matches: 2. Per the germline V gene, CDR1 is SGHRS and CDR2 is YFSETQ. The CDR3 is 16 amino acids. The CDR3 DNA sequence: TGCGCCAGCAGCTGGGGACTAGCGGGGGCCCAAGAGACCCAGTACTTC. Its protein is CASSWGLAGAQETQYF.

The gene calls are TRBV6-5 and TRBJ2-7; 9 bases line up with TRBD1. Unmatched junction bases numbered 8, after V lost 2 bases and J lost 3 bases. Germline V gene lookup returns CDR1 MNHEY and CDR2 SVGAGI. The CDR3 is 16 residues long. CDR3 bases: TGTGCCAGCAGTTACGGTTCTGCGGACAGGGGCTACGAGCAGTACTTC. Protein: CASSYGSADRGYEQYF.

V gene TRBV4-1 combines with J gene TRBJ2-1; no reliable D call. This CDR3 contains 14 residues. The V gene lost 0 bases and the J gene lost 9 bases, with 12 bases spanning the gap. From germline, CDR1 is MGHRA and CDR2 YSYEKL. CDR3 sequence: CASSQESMVGEQFF. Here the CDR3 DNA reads TGCGCCAGCAGCCAAGAAAGTATGGTCGGTGAGCAGTTCTTC.

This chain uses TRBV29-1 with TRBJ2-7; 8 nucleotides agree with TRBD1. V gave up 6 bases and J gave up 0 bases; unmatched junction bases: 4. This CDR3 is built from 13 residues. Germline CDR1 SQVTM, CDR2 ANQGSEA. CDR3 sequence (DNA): TGCAGCGTCGGGACAGGAAACTCCTACGAGCAGTACTTC. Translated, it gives CSVGTGNSYEQYF.

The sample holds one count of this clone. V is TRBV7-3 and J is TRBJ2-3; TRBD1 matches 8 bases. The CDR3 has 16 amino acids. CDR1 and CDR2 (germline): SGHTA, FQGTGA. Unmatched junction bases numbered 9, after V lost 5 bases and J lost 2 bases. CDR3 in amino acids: CASSPQQGGLTDTQYF. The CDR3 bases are TGTGCCAGCAGCCCACAACAGGGGGGACTCACAGATACGCAGTATTTT.